The rows below give T cell receptor beta chains drawn from one sample of a study of radiotherapy plus CTLA-4 blockade in lung cancer. Sequencing was performed with immunoSEQ multiplex PCR; in TCRdb, only in-frame clones are kept and a portion is missing. Of about 97,000 clones listed, roughly 79% were seen once; the top ten hold around 2.7%. The sample was peripheral blood, taken from a patient treated with radiotherapy plus ipilimumab. These receptors all come from a human donor with non-small cell lung cancer who had a partial response to radiotherapy plus ipilimumab. Some clones in this sample may be carry-over from other donors' samples. CDR3s include the opening cysteine and the closing phenylalanine or tryptophan. Fields, in order: clone size, V gene, J gene, D gene, CDR3 DNA, CDR3 protein. The D gene is left open where the match is weak. Some rows have no size entry. The others give once, few or many, or a class for an expanded clone.

NA	TRBV27	TRBJ2-3	NA	TGTGCCAGCAGTTCCGCCCGCGGGCGCACAGATACGCAGTATTTT	CASSSARGRTDTQYF
few	TRBV19	TRBJ2-2	TRBD1	TGTGCCACCACCCCCGGGACAGGGTTCGTCGGGGAGCTGTTTTTT	CATTPGTGFVGELFF
NA	TRBV9	TRBJ2-1	TRBD2	TGTGCCAGCAGCGTAGACGCTAGCGGGAGAATCTATGAGCAGTTCTTC	CASSVDASGRIYEQFF
NA	TRBV19	TRBJ2-3	TRBD2	TGTGCCAGTAGTATAGAGCGGGAGGTGGCAGATACGCAGTATTTT	CASSIEREVADTQYF
NA	TRBV19	TRBJ2-5	NA	TGTGCCAGTAGTATGGGGGGGGCGTTAGGCCAAGAGACCCAGTACTTC	CASSMGGALGQETQYF
NA	TRBV5-1	TRBJ2-1	NA	TGCGCCAGCAGCCCTCAAACTACGGACAATGAGCAGTTCTTC	CASSPQTTDNEQFF
few	TRBV7-2	TRBJ1-2	NA	TGTGCCAGCAGCCCTAGTGGGGGCAGGAACTATGGCTACACCTTC	CASSPSGGRNYGYTF
NA	TRBV6-1	TRBJ1-4	NA	TGTGCCAGCAGGCCCGGGGGTACTAATGAAAAACTGTTTTTT	CASRPGGTNEKLFF
few	TRBV4-1	TRBJ2-7	NA	TGCGCCAGCAGCCAAGGTGTGGCCAGGGGCTACGAGCAGTACTTC	CASSQGVARGYEQYF
NA	TRBV7-2	TRBJ1-5	NA	TGTGCCAGCAGCCGTTCCCTCAATCAGCCCCAGCATTTT	CASSRSLNQPQHF
NA	TRBV27	TRBJ2-5	TRBD2	TGTGCCAGCAATTCCGCGGGGGGCCAAGAGACCCAGTACTTC	CASNSAGGQETQYF
NA	TRBV19	TRBJ2-6	TRBD1	TGTGCCAGTAGCCCAACAGGGGCCCCCTCTGGGGCCAACGTCCTGACTTTC	CASSPTGAPSGANVLTF
NA	TRBV5-1	TRBJ2-1	NA	TGCGCCAGCAGCTTAACCTACCAGGGGCCCAGGAGTGCCAATGAGCAGTTCTTC	CASSLTYQGPRSANEQFF
NA	TRBV7-2	TRBJ2-7	TRBD2	TGTGCCAGCAGCTTATCGACTAGCGGGGCCTACGAGCAGTACTTC	CASSLSTSGAYEQYF
NA	TRBV2	TRBJ2-5	TRBD1	TGTGCCAGCAGTGACTCCTTGCGGACAGGCCAAGAGACCCAGTACTTC	CASSDSLRTGQETQYF
NA	TRBV5-4	TRBJ2-5	TRBD2	TGTGCCAGCAGCCCGAGGGGAGGGGAAGAGACCCAGTACTTC	CASSPRGGEETQYF
NA	TRBV28	TRBJ1-4	NA	TGTGCCAGCAGTGGGGGAGGGGCGGCTAATGAAAAACTGTTTTTT	CASSGGGAANEKLFF
NA	TRBV18	TRBJ1-5	TRBD1	TGTGCCAGCTCACCACGACAGGGGGCTCAGCCCCAGCATTTT	CASSPRQGAQPQHF
NA	TRBV11-1	TRBJ2-5	TRBD2	TGTGCCAGCAGCTCCGGGGGACTAGCTGGGCTCCAAGAGACCCAGTACTTC	CASSSGGLAGLQETQYF
NA	TRBV18	TRBJ1-5	NA	TGTGCCAGCTCACCTGTTGAGGATCAGCCCCAGCATTTT	CASSPVEDQPQHF
NA	TRBV19	TRBJ1-5	TRBD1	TGTGCCAGTAAGACAGGGCCTAGCAATCAGCCCCAGCATTTT	CASKTGPSNQPQHF
NA	TRBV27	TRBJ2-4	TRBD2	TGTGCCAGCAGTCAAACTAGCGGGGGACTCATTCAGTACTTC	CASSQTSGGLIQYF
NA	TRBV20-1	TRBJ2-3	NA	TGCAGTGCTGGGCTTACGGATACGCAGTATTTT	CSAGLTDTQYF
NA	TRBV6-5	TRBJ2-1	TRBD1	TGTGCCAGCAGTTCAACAGGGGCCCCTGAGCAGTTCTTC	CASSSTGAPEQFF
once	TRBV5-1	TRBJ2-5	TRBD2	TGCGCCAGCAGCTTGGCTGCGGGGGGAGGTCAAGAGACCCAGTACTTC	CASSLAAGGGQETQYF
NA	TRBV2	TRBJ1-4	NA	TGTGCCAGCAGTGAAACCACAGGTAGTGAAAAACTGTTTTTT	CASSETTGSEKLFF
NA	TRBV6-5	TRBJ1-2	NA	TGTGCCACCTGGGGGGGCCCCGGCTACACCTTC	CATWGGPGYTF
NA	TRBV18	TRBJ1-4	NA	TGTGCCAGCTCACCACGGACACCGACAACTAATGAAAAACTGTTTTTT	CASSPRTPTTNEKLFF
NA	TRBV15	TRBJ1-4	NA	TGTGCCACCAGCAGAGATCTGTCCGAGAATGAAAAACTGTTTTTT	CATSRDLSENEKLFF
NA	TRBV11-2	TRBJ2-7	TRBD1	TGTGCCAGCGGACAGGGATCCTACGAGCAGTACTTC	CASGQGSYEQYF
once	TRBV5-5	TRBJ2-7	TRBD1	TGTGCCAGCAGCTTGAGAGGGGACAGGGTGGGTGAGCAGTACTTC	CASSLRGDRVGEQYF
NA	TRBV7-2	TRBJ2-4	TRBD2	TGTGCCAGCAGCTTAGAGAGGACTAGCGGGAGCCTAGCCAAAAACATTCAGTACTTC	CASSLERTSGSLAKNIQYF
NA	TRBV5-5	TRBJ1-6	TRBD1	TGTGCCAGCAGCTTACAGCCGGGACAGAGGAATTCACCCCTCCACTTT	CASSLQPGQRNSPLHF
once	TRBV28	TRBJ1-1	TRBD1	TGTGCCAGCCAACTGACAGGGATGAACACTGAAGCTTTCTTT	CASQLTGMNTEAFF
once	TRBV14	TRBJ2-7	NA	TGTGCCAGCAGCCAAGGTCTAGCTTACGAGCAGTACTTC	CASSQGLAYEQYF
few	TRBV7-9	TRBJ2-5	TRBD2	TGTGCCAGCAGCTCTGAGCGGGGACTAGCGGGAGCCGAGACCCAGTACTTC	CASSSERGLAGAETQYF
NA	TRBV10-3	TRBJ2-7	TRBD1	TGTGCCATCAGTGATTTGGGACAGGGTTACGAGCAGTACTTC	CAISDLGQGYEQYF
NA	TRBV6-5	TRBJ2-7	NA	TGTGCCAGCCAGCGCGTTGATGGAAAATACGAGCAGTACTTC	CASQRVDGKYEQYF
NA	TRBV7-2	TRBJ2-5	NA	TGTGCCGGCAGCTTAGTTCGGGACATCCAAGAGACCCAGTACTTC	CAGSLVRDIQETQYF
NA	TRBV6-1	TRBJ1-2	TRBD1	TGTGCCAGCAGTTCGTGGACAGGGGGCGCGAATGGCTACACCTTC	CASSSWTGGANGYTF
NA	TRBV7-9	TRBJ2-5	NA	TGTGCCAGCAGCCCACGACTAGATTGGCCCCAGTACTTC	CASSPRLDWPQYF
NA	TRBV28	TRBJ2-7	NA	TGTGCCAGCAGACTGATAGCGTCGAGCTCCTACGAGCAGTACTTC	CASRLIASSSYEQYF
NA	TRBV25-1	TRBJ1-4	TRBD1	TGTGCCAGCAGTGATCGACAGGGGGCATTTTCGGGTGAAAAACTGTTTTTT	CASSDRQGAFSGEKLFF
NA	TRBV10-2	TRBJ1-5	TRBD1	TGCGCCACAAAGTCAGGGGGTGGCAATCAGCCCCAGCATTTT	CATKSGGGNQPQHF
once	TRBV7-9	TRBJ2-7	NA	TGTGCCAGCAGCTCGGTGTTTTTGAGCCGTTGGGAGCAGTACTTC	CASSSVFLSRWEQYF
NA	TRBV5-3	TRBJ2-5	TRBD2	TGTGCCAGAAGCTTGGCCAGAAGCGGGGGGTACTTC	CARSLARSGGYF
few	TRBV7-2	TRBJ2-7	NA	TGTGCCAGCAGCTTATTCCAACGGGGGGAGCAGTACTTC	CASSLFQRGEQYF
NA	TRBV5-8	TRBJ2-1	TRBD1	TGTGCCAGCAGCAGCACAGGGGCTTCATACAATGAGCAGTTCTTC	CASSSTGASYNEQFF
NA	TRBV10-3	TRBJ2-7	NA	TGTGCCATCAGCGCCGCTGAAAGGGGGAGCAACTACGAGCAGTACTTC	CAISAAERGSNYEQYF
NA	TRBV19	TRBJ2-5	NA	TGTGCCAGTAGTATAAAAGGGGCGGGACAGACCCAGTACTTC	CASSIKGAGQTQYF
NA	TRBV10-3	TRBJ2-7	NA	TGTGCCATCAGAGCCTACTCCTACGAGCAGTACTTC	CAIRAYSYEQYF